Presented here are 2 T cell receptor beta chains from one specimen sequenced in a study of blood T cells in healthy people across ages. The second PCR ran roughly 7 to 12 cycles with a sample-barcoded 5' primer and J-beta primers. Using its own MiXCR run on the 5' RACE reads, TCRdb lists one record per CDR3 protein. The repertoire has 700,000 or so distinct CDR3 sequences, about 43% of them found once; the top ten carry about 30%. Sequencing input: blood. All receptors derive from a man aged 80 or over in good health.

The CDR3 loop reads CASSTHLTGGFYNEQYF. The CDR3 DNA reads TGCGCCAGCAGCACCCATTTGACAGGGGGATTCTACAATGAGCAGTACTTC. The chain joins TRBV5-1 to TRBJ2-1, with 9 positions matching TRBD1. The DNA end favors TRBJ2-7, so the J call may be wrong. The CDR3 is 17 amino acids. The V gene's germline CDR1 is SGHRS and CDR2 YFSETQ.

This clonotype appeared once. CDR3 residues: CASSEGLYSYNEQFF. CDR3 nucleotides: TGTGCCAGCAGTGAGGGACTATATTCATACAATGAGCAGTTCTTC. The rearrangement uses TRBV25-1 and TRBJ2-1; 7 bases are a match to TRBD2. V gave up 3 bases and J gave up 4 bases; unmatched junction bases: 6. CDR3 length equals 15 residues. Germline V gene sequence: CDR1 MGHDK, CDR2 SYGVNS.